This T cell receptor beta chain was identified during a study of T-cell memory formation after mild COVID-19. About the research overall: TCR clusters largely stayed donor specific.

This clonotype was seen only a few times. V lost 6 bases to trimming and J lost 1 base; unmatched junction nucleotides: 6. Per the germline V gene, CDR1 is ENHRY and CDR2 is SYGVKD. The CDR3 consists of 15 residues. Each CDR3 protein is one row after TCRdb ran MiXCR on the 5' RACE reads. The profile covers 260,000 or so distinct CDR3 sequences, with around 17% appearing a single time and roughly a fifth taken by the ten largest. The sequenced material came from PBMCs or a T cell subset sorted from them (not recorded which). This receptor was identified in a man aged 18-30 years who had mild COVID-19 (a few samples of this study predate the infection). Cell type and time point are not known. The chain employs TRBV10-3 and TRBJ1-1, with 9 bases matching TRBD1. CDR3 sequence: CAIRGQGTENTEAFF. The CDR3 nucleotides read TGTGCCATCAGGGGACAGGGCACGGAGAACACTGAAGCTTTCTTT.